The T cell receptor beta chain described here comes from a study of blood T cell repertoires in COVID-19. Authors' data handling: Using reference gene primer amplification, nucleated cell counts were estimated. This table comes from immunoSEQ multiplex PCR, and its TCRdb copy is limited to in-frame clones, with some not included. V, J and clone size reflect that table, while D and trimming were determined from the DNA. The top ten clones hold 2% to 3% of a sample with approximately 210,000 clones, under 90% of them seen once. This clone was found once. Germline CDR1 reads LNHDA; CDR2 reads SQIVND (reference sequence). The length of the CDR3 is 14 residues. V was shortened by 5 bases and J by 8 bases, with 18 bases between the two germline ends.

The sample was peripheral blood. The source of this sequence is a woman in her thirties or forties with active or convalescent COVID-19. The rearrangement links TRBV19 to TRBJ1-2; D is ambiguous. CDR3 region: CASSSPGSVGGYTF. CDR3 sequence (DNA): TGTGCCAGTAGTTCGCCAGGTTCAGTCGGCGGCTACACCTTC.